Listed below are T cell receptor beta chains from one sample, sequenced in a study of T-cell reconstitution after alpha-beta-depleted transplantation in children. TCRdb ran MiXCR on the PCR reads and lists one entry per CDR3 protein. The table has hundreds of thousands of distinct CDR3 sequences, around 10% seen once. Sequencing used PBMCs, obtained before TCRalphabeta/CD19-depleted stem cell transplant. These receptors all stem from a boy under two years old with acute myeloid leukemia, due to receive a stem cell transplant. CDR3s include the opening cysteine and the closing phenylalanine or tryptophan. The D gene is left open where the match is weak. Part of the rows lack a size; the others show once, few, many or a class for expanded clones.

V: TRBV7-3; J: TRBJ2-2; D: .; size: many; CDR3: CALGELFF; DNA: TGTGCCTTAGGGGAGCTGTTTTTT
V: TRBV5-1; J: TRBJ1-2; D: TRBD1; size: .; CDR3: CANSPTGSHGYTF; DNA: TGCGCCAACAGCCCGACAGGGAGTCATGGCTACACCTTC
V: TRBV12-3/TRBV12-4; J: TRBJ2-2; D: TRBD2; size: few; CDR3: CASSLRADLWTSGISGELFF; DNA: TGTGCCAGCAGTCTCAGGGCGGACCTGTGGACTAGCGGGATTAGCGGGGAGCTGTTTTTT
V: TRBV19; J: TRBJ2-7; D: .; size: many; CDR3: CASSMAPTDEQYF; DNA: TGTGCCAGTAGTATGGCTCCTACCGACGAGCAGTACTTC
V: TRBV12-3/TRBV12-4; J: TRBJ2-1; D: TRBD1; size: many; CDR3: CASSPPALTGDSYNEQFF; DNA: TGTGCCAGCAGTCCCCCAGCCCTGACAGGGGATTCCTACAATGAGCAGTTCTTC
V: TRBV9; J: TRBJ1-1; D: .; size: many; CDR3: CASSVDGTNTEAFF; DNA: TGTGCCAGCAGCGTAGACGGAACGAACACTGAAGCTTTCTTT
V: TRBV13; J: TRBJ1-5; D: .; size: .; CDR3: CASSSRDYSNQPQHF; DNA: TGTGCCAGCAGCTCCCGGGACTATAGCAATCAGCCCCAGCATTTT
V: TRBV5-1; J: TRBJ2-1; D: TRBD2; size: few; CDR3: CASSLSKPRGLAQQFF; DNA: TGCGCCAGCAGCTTGAGTAAGCCCCGGGGACTAGCTCAGCAGTTCTTC
V: TRBV12-3/TRBV12-4; J: TRBJ2-1; D: .; size: many; CDR3: CASRRYWTEVDNEQFF; DNA: TGTGCCAGCAGAAGATACTGGACAGAGGTGGACAATGAGCAGTTCTTC
V: TRBV28; J: TRBJ2-5; D: .; size: many; CDR3: CASRKRGQETQYF; DNA: TGTGCCAGCAGGAAAAGGGGGCAAGAGACCCAGTACTTC
V: TRBV18; J: TRBJ1-1; D: .; size: few; CDR3: CASSLTDPRNTEAFF; DNA: TGTGCCAGCTCACTCACGGACCCACGGAACACTGAAGCTTTCTTT
V: TRBV5-1; J: TRBJ2-7; D: TRBD1; size: many; CDR3: CASSSDRDYEQYF; DNA: TGCGCCAGCAGCTCGGACAGGGACTACGAGCAGTACTTC
V: TRBV7-7; J: TRBJ2-7; D: .; size: many; CDR3: CASSLVQGEHEQYF; DNA: TGTGCCAGCAGCTTAGTCCAGGGCGAGCACGAGCAGTACTTC
V: TRBV7-8; J: TRBJ2-1; D: TRBD2; size: few; CDR3: CASSLPGLVNNEQFF; DNA: TGTGCCAGCAGCTTACCGGGACTAGTAAACAATGAGCAGTTCTTC
V: TRBV6-4; J: TRBJ1-1; D: .; size: few; CDR3: CASLGRGARAMNTEAFF; DNA: TGTGCCAGCTTAGGCAGAGGGGCGCGGGCTATGAACACTGAAGCTTTCTTT